These 24 T cell receptor beta chains came from one sample sequenced in a study of T cell responses to AZD1222 COVID-19 vaccine. Data came from immunoSEQ multiplex PCR; TCRdb stores just in-frame clones and leaves some out. The top ten hold 2.5% to 3% of the sample, which has approximately 200,000 clones, about 90% seen once. The starting material was peripheral blood, obtained on day 0 of MenACWY control vaccination. Source of these receptors: an adult in good health.

The chain uses TRBV28 and TRBJ1-1, with D tentatively TRBD1 (6 bases). The V end was cut by 6 bases, the J end by 4 bases, with 9 bases between. The germline CDR1 and CDR2 sequences are MDHEN and SYDVKM. This CDR3 has 12 residues. The CDR3 spells CASRTGGTEAFF. CDR3 coding DNA: TGTGCCAGCAGGACAGGCGGCACTGAAGCTTTCTTT.

J is TRBJ1-4 and V is TRBV7-2; D is unresolved. V shed 6 bases and J shed 0 bases, with 11 bases lying between them. The CDR3 extends over 15 amino acids. From germline, CDR1 is SGHTA and CDR2 FQGNSA. CDR3 amino acids: CASSPGRTTNEKLFF. In DNA form, the CDR3 reads TGTGCCAGCAGTCCCGGGAGGACAACTAATGAAAAACTGTTTTTT.

This chain uses TRBV27 with TRBJ2-1; D unclear. This CDR3 is 14 amino acids long. V lost 2 bases and J 7 bases, leaving 12 bases between the germline ends. Germline CDR1 MNHEY, CDR2 SMNVEV (reference sequence). The CDR3 protein is CASSLGSEANEQFF. Written as DNA, the CDR3 is TGTGCCAGCAGTTTAGGTTCTGAGGCGAATGAGCAGTTCTTC.

The V call is TRBV2, the J call TRBJ2-3; D might be TRBD2 (5 bases). CDR1 SNHLY and CDR2 FYNNEI come from the germline V gene. Trimming stripped 6 bases from V and 4 bases from J, with 14 bases between. This CDR3 contains 14 residues. CDR3 nucleotide sequence: TGTGCCAGCAGCGCTAGCCAGCGGCCAGATACGCAGTATTTT. This codes for CASSASQRPDTQYF.

The chain employs TRBV6-5 and TRBJ2-7, with unresolved D. With 7 bases removed from V and 0 bases from J, the gap between germline ends came to 13 bases. CDR3 length: 14 residues. Germline V gives CDR1 MNHEY, CDR2 SVGAGI. Written as DNA, the CDR3 is TGTGCCAGCAAGAGTGAGCTCCGCTCCTACGAGCAGTACTTC. It specifies CASKSELRSYEQYF.

The V gene is TRBV12-3 or TRBV12-4, the J gene TRBJ1-1; 8 nucleotides line up with TRBD1. V gave up 5 bases and J gave up 5 bases; unmatched junction bases: 4. The CDR3 runs 13 residues. The CDR3 bases are TGTGCCAGCAGTCCGGGACAGGCAACTGAAGCTTTCTTT. This sequence encodes CASSPGQATEAFF.

This chain connects TRBV5-1 to TRBJ1-1, with D possibly TRBD1 on 6 matching bases. Deletions cut 0 bases from V and 5 bases from J, with 14 bases between. Looked up from germline, CDR1 is SGHRS and CDR2 is YFSETQ. The CDR3 is made up of 15 amino acids. CDR3 coding DNA: TGCGCCAGCAGCTTGGGGATCAGGGGATCGACTGAAGCTTTCTTT. Translating it yields CASSLGIRGSTEAFF.

CDR3 DNA: TGTGCCAGTAGTGCCGCCGACAGGGGGCACAACTATGGCTACACCTTC. Amino acid sequence: CASSAADRGHNYGYTF. The V and J genes are TRBV19 and TRBJ1-2; 10 bases fit TRBD1. With 5 bases clipped from V and 2 bases from J, the junction kept 8 bases outside the gene matches. Germline assignment: CDR1 LNHDA and CDR2 SQIVND (reference sequence). This CDR3 comprises 16 residues.

V usage is TRBV27 and J usage is TRBJ1-5, with D uncertain. V lost 6 bases to trimming and J lost 5 bases, with 17 bases between them. The CDR3 extends over 15 amino acids. Germline V gives CDR1 MNHEY, CDR2 SMNVEV (reference sequence). The CDR3 sequence: CASSPSTRMDQPQHF. CDR3 in DNA: TGTGCCAGCAGCCCGTCGACTAGGATGGATCAGCCCCAGCATTTT.

The V and J genes are TRBV29-1 and TRBJ2-2; the match to TRBD2 covers 8 bases. V lost 7 bases, J lost 1 base, and 11 bases stayed unmatched. This CDR3 has 16 amino acids. Germline assignment: CDR1 SQVTM and CDR2 ANQGSEA. The DNA for the CDR3 is TGCAGCGCTGGGTGGGGGAGCGGGAGGAACACCGGGGAGCTGTTTTTT. Residues: CSAGWGSGRNTGELFF.

The chain recombines TRBV28 with TRBJ2-7; no definite D call. This CDR3 has 13 amino acids. V was pared by 5 bases and J by 3 bases, with 11 bases between. Germline V gene lookup returns CDR1 MDHEN and CDR2 SYDVKM. CDR3 nucleotides: TGTGCCAGCAGTGAACCCCAGAGCTACGAGCAGTACTTC. The encoded protein is CASSEPQSYEQYF.

The chain couples TRBV6-5 to TRBJ1-2, with 9 bases that match TRBD1. V lost 4 bases and J lost 6; bases outside the gene matches: 9. Germline V CDR1 and CDR2: MNHEY, SVGAGI. The CDR3 length is 15 residues. CDR3 DNA sequence: TGTGCCAGCAGTTTTGGCACGGGGACAGGGAATGGCTACACCTTC. Translating gives CASSFGTGTGNGYTF.

The chain uses TRBV28 and TRBJ2-7, with D perhaps matching TRBD2 (6 bases). CDR1 is MDHEN, CDR2 SYDVKM, per germline. The germline V and J ends were trimmed by 3 bases and 2 bases, with 14 bases remaining between them. This CDR3 spans 15 amino acids. The CDR3 nucleotides are TGTGCCAGCAGTTTCGATGCGGGGCCTACCTACGAGCAGTACTTC. Its protein product is CASSFDAGPTYEQYF.

The chain couples TRBV27 to TRBJ1-1; TRBD1 agrees at 11 bases. The CDR3 contains 17 residues. CDR1 is MNHEY, CDR2 SMNVEV, per germline (reference sequence). V gave up 5 bases and J gave up 4 bases; unmatched junction bases: 12. Here the CDR3 DNA reads TGTGCCAGCAGTACCTATATCGGGACAGGGGGGATCACTGAAGCTTTCTTT. Its translation is CASSTYIGTGGITEAFF.

J is TRBJ2-7 and V is TRBV5-6, with D hard to call. V was cut by 2 bases and J by 3 bases, with 6 bases left in between. Germline values: CDR1 SGHDT, CDR2 YYEEEE. There are 12 residues in the CDR3. CDR3 amino acids: CASSFGNYEQYF. The CDR3 DNA reads as TGTGCCAGCAGCTTTGGCAACTACGAGCAGTACTTC.

J is TRBJ1-2 and V is TRBV11-2; possibly TRBD1 for D (6 bases). The CDR3 totals 15 residues. V gave up 5 bases and J gave up 2 bases, with 15 bases separating them. Per germline, CDR1 SGHAT and CDR2 FQNNGV. CDR3 in DNA: TGTGCCAGCAGCCAGATACCCACAGGGAACTATGGCTACACCTTC. This sequence encodes CASSQIPTGNYGYTF.

The chain is built from TRBV19 and TRBJ2-1; 12 positions match TRBD2. CDR1 and CDR2 (germline): LNHDA, SQIVND (reference sequence). The CDR3 covers 17 residues. V lost 5 bases, J lost 0 bases, and 5 bases stayed unmatched. CDR3 protein: CASSVSGLAGSYNEQFF. Here the CDR3 DNA reads TGTGCCAGTAGTGTCTCGGGACTAGCGGGCTCCTACAATGAGCAGTTCTTC.

The chain has TRBV7-9 and TRBJ2-1; D is perhaps TRBD2 (5 bases). Looked up from germline, CDR1 is SEHNR and CDR2 is FQNEAQ (reference sequence). The CDR3 contains 11 residues. The germline V and J ends were trimmed by 7 bases and 8 bases, with 9 bases remaining between them. The CDR3, as DNA: TGTGCCAGCATCCAAGCGGATGAGCAGTTCTTC. It translates to CASIQADEQFF.

This clone appeared a few times. The chain has TRBV7-8 and TRBJ1-3; D gene ambiguous. Trimming left V 1 base short and J 0 bases short, with 10 bases between. In germline, CDR1 is SGHVS, CDR2 FQNEAQ. The CDR3 is made up of 16 amino acids. This CDR3 is CASSLVWSFSGNTIYF. The CDR3 DNA follows: TGTGCCAGCAGCTTAGTTTGGAGCTTCTCTGGAAACACCATATATTTT. Complete variable domain (other parts from reference TRBV7-8 and TRBJ1-3): GAGVSQSPRYKVAKRGQDVALRCDPISGHVSLFWYQQALGQGPEFLTYFQNEAQLDKSGLPSDRFFAERPEGSVSTLKIQRTQQEDSAVYLCASSLVWSFSGNTIYFGEGSWLTVV.

The V and J genes are TRBV7-3 and TRBJ2-1, with 8 bases identical to TRBD2. With V trimmed by 1 base and J by 6 bases, 8 bases remained unmatched. The V gene's germline CDR1 is SGHTA and CDR2 FQGTGA. The CDR3 extends over 16 amino acids. Here the CDR3 reads CASSLMAGRASNEQFF. CDR3 bases: TGTGCCAGCAGCTTAATGGCCGGGAGGGCCTCCAATGAGCAGTTCTTC.

CDR3 protein: CAIGTGGGYTF. CDR3 DNA: TGTGCCATCGGGACTGGTGGAGGCTACACCTTC. V is TRBV27 and J is TRBJ1-2; possible D gene TRBD1, 5 bases. The CDR3 covers 11 residues. The V gene lost 10 bases and the J gene lost 8 bases, with 14 bases spanning the gap. CDR1 and CDR2 from the germline V gene are MNHEY and SMNVEV (reference sequence).

The chain uses TRBV10-3 and TRBJ1-5; D uncertain. CDR1 and CDR2 from the germline V gene are ENHRY and SYGVKD. The CDR3 runs to 13 residues. Trimming left V 10 bases short and J 0 bases short, with 10 bases between. The CDR3, as DNA: TGTGCCACCCGGGAAATTAGCAATCAGCCCCAGCATTTT. This codes for CATREISNQPQHF.

The gene calls are TRBV6-5 and TRBJ2-2; D might be TRBD1 or TRBD2, each matching 6 bases. V lost 6 bases and J lost 6, with 8 bases in between. Germline V gives CDR1 MNHEY, CDR2 SVGAGI. This CDR3 has 12 residues. The CDR3 DNA follows: TGTGCCAGCAGGGAGGGGGCCGGGGAGCTGTTTTTT. Translated: CASREGAGELFF.

This chain connects TRBV27 to TRBJ2-7; 9 nucleotides align to TRBD1. CDR1 and CDR2 (germline): MNHEY, SMNVEV (reference sequence). This CDR3 has 14 amino acids. The junction had 2 bases not matched to a gene; V was cut back by 5 bases and J by 0 bases. DNA of the CDR3: TGTGCCAGCAGTGAACAGGGGGCCTCCTACGAGCAGTACTTC. Translation: CASSEQGASYEQYF.